The entry that follows covers one TCR beta chain sequence. This clonotype showed up just once. This clone's antigen is unknown. Base quality data are lacking; no much larger clone is found one base away. Just one read gives weak support. RNA was extracted using the RNeasy kit, and roughly 0.45 to 1 microgram was reverse transcribed with random hexamers. The immunoSEQ multiplex PCR assay, which covers 54 Vbeta and 13 Jbeta segments, was used to amplify TCR beta CDR3 regions. To correct PCR amplification bias, a synthetic template baseline was used for both primer optimization and computational correction. On the authors' methods: Only productive sequences were kept, with reads annotated to V, D and J genes according to IMGT and analyzed in immunoSEQ Analyzer. Clonality was calculated as one minus the Shannon entropy normalized by log2 of the number of productive unique sequences. For each patient and control, public and private clones were evaluated among the 100 most prevalent clones. Clones were defined as Susac-specific when absent from the healthy and MS cohorts, from approximately 970 published viral clones and from other ImmuneACCESS disease sequences. TCRdb itself trimmed the public reads at Q25 with fastp, ran MiXCR and retained productive beta chains. Identical CDR3 protein sequences are pooled into one entry, listed with their most common genes and DNA. The V and J calls were determined by TCRdb, not by the authors. Within this sample are about 130,000 distinct CDR3 sequences, with roughly 89% of them counted one time only. The ten largest account for about 0.25% of the sample.

The data are from a study of CD8 T cells in Susac syndrome (dated by TCRdb to about 2019). About the full investigation: The study used repertoire sequencing to test whether antigen drove CD8+ T cell activation and differentiation in Susac syndrome. Clonality of the CD8+ T cell repertoire was compared between about a dozen healthy donors, roughly 14 Susac syndrome patients and fewer than 16 multiple sclerosis patients.

Peripheral blood CD8+ and CD4+ T cells from healthy donors, Susac syndrome patients and multiple sclerosis patients were profiled using high-throughput TCR beta sequencing. The multiple sclerosis controls were treatment-naive patients whose relapsing-remitting disease, either stable or active, fulfilled the revised McDonald criteria. Bulk CD8+ and CD4+ T cells were purified by magnetic negative isolation, while CD8+ TEMRA cells were enriched using FACS. Blood was collected in EDTA tubes and processed within 24 hours, with PBMCs isolated through density gradient centrifugation. PBMCs intended for TCR sequencing were cryopreserved in liquid nitrogen and thawed later in a water bath at 37 degrees C. A purity of at least 90% was achieved for sorted or isolated CD4+, CD8+ and CD8+ TEMRA cells. Counted from cysteine to phenylalanine, this CDR3 has 15 amino acids. The retained sequence is limited to the CDR3, 45 bases, with the frame set at the first base. Relative to germline, V is 3 bases shorter and J is 3 bases shorter, with 15 bases between their ends. CDR1 and CDR2, per the germline V gene, are SGHAT and FQNNGV.

What the work shows at the level of the full study, not this receptor alone: The number of individuals in the TCR sequencing and HLA analysis was acknowledged as relatively small.

The TCR was taken from a human donor with multiple sclerosis. Sequenced input: CD8+ T cells from PBMCs. The sequence joins TRBV11-2 to TRBJ2-7; possibly the D gene is TRBD1, per 5 matching bases. The DNA reads as follows: TGTGCCAGCAGCTTTTCAGGTGGGGCGGACTACGAGCAGTACTTC. Translated, it gives CASSFSGGADYEQYF.